The rows below give T cell receptor beta chains drawn from one sample of a study of cytomegalovirus exposure and HLA in healthy donors. Sequencing used immunoSEQ multiplex PCR; TCRdb keeps in-frame clones, though not all of them. The repertoire has more than 85,000 clones, less than 80% of them found once; the top ten carry 1% to 1.5%. Source material: PBMCs. These receptors were collected from a man under 40 in good health and CMV-seronegative. Both conserved end residues are part of each CDR3. Fields, in order: V gene, D gene, clone size, J gene, CDR3 protein, CDR3 DNA. D genes are given only for firm matches. Clone sizes are given selectively: once, few, many, or a class where the clone is expanded.

V gene: TRBV9
D gene: NA
clone size: NA
J gene: TRBJ2-2
CDR3 protein: CASSVVYQGVGNTGELFF
CDR3 DNA: TGTGCCAGCAGCGTAGTATATCAAGGGGTCGGGAACACCGGGGAGCTGTTTTTT

V gene: TRBV10-3
D gene: NA
clone size: NA
J gene: TRBJ2-1
CDR3 protein: CAISTISGRSYNEQFF
CDR3 DNA: TGTGCCATCAGTACCATATCTGGGAGGTCCTACAATGAGCAGTTCTTC

V gene: TRBV6-4
D gene: TRBD1
clone size: NA
J gene: TRBJ2-2
CDR3 protein: CAGRIPGGAGVGELFF
CDR3 DNA: TGTGCCGGGCGAATTCCAGGGGGCGCTGGTGTCGGGGAGCTGTTTTTT

V gene: TRBV4-3
D gene: NA
clone size: NA
J gene: TRBJ1-3
CDR3 protein: CASSPVSRNTIYF
CDR3 DNA: TGCGCCAGCAGCCCCGTGTCTAGAAACACCATATATTTT

V gene: TRBV15
D gene: NA
clone size: NA
J gene: TRBJ2-1
CDR3 protein: CATSVNRDYNEQFF
CDR3 DNA: TGTGCCACCAGCGTGAACAGGGACTACAATGAGCAGTTCTTC

V gene: TRBV4-3
D gene: NA
clone size: NA
J gene: TRBJ1-4
CDR3 protein: CASSPRTGFRRDEKLFF
CDR3 DNA: TGCGCCAGCAGCCCACGCACAGGGTTCCGACGGGATGAAAAACTGTTTTTT

V gene: TRBV10-3
D gene: NA
clone size: once
J gene: TRBJ1-1
CDR3 protein: CAISVPGQNTEAFF
CDR3 DNA: TGTGCCATCAGTGTTCCAGGACAGAACACTGAAGCTTTCTTT

V gene: TRBV19
D gene: TRBD1
clone size: few
J gene: TRBJ1-2
CDR3 protein: CASRTDRGDDGYTF
CDR3 DNA: TGTGCCAGTAGGACTGACAGGGGAGACGATGGCTACACCTTC

V gene: TRBV27
D gene: TRBD1
clone size: NA
J gene: TRBJ1-2
CDR3 protein: CASSSLPGTGAYGYTF
CDR3 DNA: TGTGCCAGCAGTTCCCTCCCGGGGACAGGGGCCTATGGCTACACCTTC

V gene: TRBV6-4
D gene: TRBD1
clone size: NA
J gene: TRBJ1-2
CDR3 protein: CASSDLGQGSGYGYTF
CDR3 DNA: TGTGCCAGCAGTGACTTAGGACAGGGGAGTGGCTATGGCTACACCTTC

V gene: TRBV4-1
D gene: NA
clone size: NA
J gene: TRBJ1-2
CDR3 protein: CASSQARTEGYTF
CDR3 DNA: TGCGCCAGCAGCCAGGCTAGGACAGAAGGCTACACCTTC

V gene: TRBV9
D gene: NA
clone size: NA
J gene: TRBJ2-1
CDR3 protein: CASSVVGSGSYNEQFF
CDR3 DNA: TGTGCCAGCAGCGTAGTCGGGAGTGGTTCCTACAATGAGCAGTTCTTC

V gene: TRBV5-6
D gene: NA
clone size: once
J gene: TRBJ1-2
CDR3 protein: CASSTQINYGYTF
CDR3 DNA: TGTGCCAGCAGCACACAGATTAACTATGGCTACACCTTC

V gene: TRBV4-3
D gene: NA
clone size: NA
J gene: TRBJ2-1
CDR3 protein: CASSPQSWADLYNEQFF
CDR3 DNA: TGCGCCAGCAGCCCTCAATCCTGGGCAGACCTATACAATGAGCAGTTCTTC

V gene: TRBV2
D gene: TRBD1
clone size: NA
J gene: TRBJ2-7
CDR3 protein: CASSEATGGSYEQYF
CDR3 DNA: TGTGCCAGCAGTGAAGCAACAGGGGGCTCCTACGAGCAGTACTTC

V gene: TRBV27
D gene: TRBD1
clone size: NA
J gene: TRBJ1-2
CDR3 protein: CASQQGQGSGYTF
CDR3 DNA: TGTGCCAGCCAGCAGGGACAGGGGTCTGGCTACACCTTC

V gene: TRBV15
D gene: NA
clone size: NA
J gene: TRBJ2-1
CDR3 protein: CATSSAANGEQFF
CDR3 DNA: TGTGCCACCAGCTCAGCGGCCAATGGTGAGCAGTTCTTC

V gene: TRBV4-3
D gene: NA
clone size: few
J gene: TRBJ2-5
CDR3 protein: CASSQDGLKETQYF
CDR3 DNA: TGCGCCAGCAGCCAAGACGGACTAAAAGAGACCCAGTACTTC

V gene: TRBV27
D gene: NA
clone size: NA
J gene: TRBJ2-4
CDR3 protein: CASSLAGWANIQYF
CDR3 DNA: TGTGCCAGCAGTTTAGCAGGGTGGGCAAACATTCAGTACTTC

V gene: TRBV5-1
D gene: TRBD1
clone size: NA
J gene: TRBJ1-2
CDR3 protein: CASSPDRAHGYTF
CDR3 DNA: TGCGCCAGCAGCCCGGACAGGGCGCACGGCTACACCTTC

V gene: TRBV6-5
D gene: NA
clone size: NA
J gene: TRBJ1-1
CDR3 protein: CASSYVIPVSGIEAFF
CDR3 DNA: TGTGCCAGCAGTTACGTTATACCCGTTAGCGGGATTGAAGCTTTCTTT

V gene: TRBV14
D gene: NA
clone size: NA
J gene: TRBJ1-1
CDR3 protein: CASSQERRVTEAFF
CDR3 DNA: TGTGCCAGCAGCCAAGAACGCCGGGTCACTGAAGCTTTCTTT

V gene: TRBV7-6
D gene: NA
clone size: few
J gene: TRBJ2-2
CDR3 protein: CASSLGGVGHTGELFF
CDR3 DNA: TGTGCCAGCAGCTTAGGCGGGGTGGGGCACACCGGGGAGCTGTTTTTT

V gene: TRBV5-6
D gene: NA
clone size: NA
J gene: TRBJ1-2
CDR3 protein: CASSLGQISTIF
CDR3 DNA: TGTGCCAGCAGCTTGGGACAGATCAGTACAATCTTC

V gene: TRBV5-1
D gene: NA
clone size: once
J gene: TRBJ2-1
CDR3 protein: CASSLALGLNEQFF
CDR3 DNA: TGCGCCAGCAGCTTGGCCTTGGGACTCAATGAGCAGTTCTTC

V gene: TRBV27
D gene: NA
clone size: NA
J gene: TRBJ1-4
CDR3 protein: CASSLTPWGLNEKLFF
CDR3 DNA: TGTGCCAGCAGTCTAACCCCGTGGGGACTTAATGAAAAACTGTTTTTT

V gene: TRBV15
D gene: NA
clone size: NA
J gene: TRBJ2-7
CDR3 protein: CATSPDYYEQYF
CDR3 DNA: TGTGCCACCAGCCCCGACTACTACGAGCAGTACTTC

V gene: TRBV7-2
D gene: TRBD2
clone size: few
J gene: TRBJ2-5
CDR3 protein: CASKLHGGAGETQYF
CDR3 DNA: TGTGCCAGCAAGCTCCACGGGGGGGCCGGTGAGACCCAGTACTTC

V gene: TRBV29-1
D gene: TRBD1
clone size: once
J gene: TRBJ2-7
CDR3 protein: CSVQGAGYEQYF
CDR3 DNA: TGCAGCGTTCAGGGGGCAGGGTACGAGCAGTACTTC

V gene: TRBV7-6
D gene: TRBD2
clone size: NA
J gene: TRBJ2-5
CDR3 protein: CASSSGTRPETQYF
CDR3 DNA: TGTGCCAGCAGCTCAGGGACTAGACCAGAGACCCAGTACTTC

V gene: TRBV10-3
D gene: NA
clone size: NA
J gene: TRBJ2-7
CDR3 protein: CAISAGEYEQYF
CDR3 DNA: TGTGCCATCAGTGCGGGGGAGTACGAGCAGTACTTC

V gene: TRBV15
D gene: NA
clone size: NA
J gene: TRBJ2-7
CDR3 protein: CATSRATGFAYEQYF
CDR3 DNA: TGTGCCACCAGCAGAGCGACAGGATTTGCCTACGAGCAGTACTTC

V gene: TRBV2
D gene: NA
clone size: NA
J gene: TRBJ1-5
CDR3 protein: CASKGGEITNQPQHF
CDR3 DNA: TGTGCCAGCAAAGGGGGAGAAATTACCAATCAGCCCCAGCATTTT

V gene: TRBV19
D gene: TRBD1
clone size: NA
J gene: TRBJ2-2
CDR3 protein: CASSGTGRSGELFF
CDR3 DNA: TGTGCCAGTAGTGGGACAGGGCGTTCCGGGGAGCTGTTTTTT

V gene: TRBV19
D gene: TRBD1
clone size: NA
J gene: TRBJ1-2
CDR3 protein: CASSTATDRLVGYTF
CDR3 DNA: TGTGCCAGTAGTACAGCCACGGACAGGCTGGTCGGCTACACCTTC

V gene: TRBV27
D gene: NA
clone size: NA
J gene: TRBJ2-3
CDR3 protein: CASSLFGGADTQYF
CDR3 DNA: TGTGCCAGCAGTTTATTTGGGGGCGCAGATACGCAGTATTTT

V gene: TRBV7-9
D gene: NA
clone size: NA
J gene: TRBJ2-3
CDR3 protein: CASSLRSTSLRGTDTQYF
CDR3 DNA: TGTGCCAGCAGCTTAAGGTCCACTAGCCTCCGAGGCACAGATACGCAGTATTTT

V gene: TRBV28
D gene: TRBD2
clone size: once
J gene: TRBJ2-3
CDR3 protein: CASRGAGVGTDTQYF
CDR3 DNA: TGTGCCAGCAGGGGAGCGGGAGTGGGTACAGATACGCAGTATTTT

V gene: TRBV30
D gene: NA
clone size: NA
J gene: TRBJ1-5
CDR3 protein: CAWSIRASGNQPQHF
CDR3 DNA: TGTGCCTGGAGTATCAGGGCTTCGGGCAATCAGCCCCAGCATTTT

V gene: TRBV19
D gene: TRBD1
clone size: NA
J gene: TRBJ1-2
CDR3 protein: CASTPDRGSSYTF
CDR3 DNA: TGTGCCAGTACCCCGGACAGGGGTTCCAGCTACACCTTC

V gene: TRBV14
D gene: NA
clone size: NA
J gene: TRBJ1-6
CDR3 protein: CASSQEWGVNNSPLHF
CDR3 DNA: TGTGCCAGCAGCCAAGAGTGGGGGGTCAATAATTCACCCCTCCACTTT

V gene: TRBV6-6
D gene: NA
clone size: NA
J gene: TRBJ2-4
CDR3 protein: CASWSLAKNIQYF
CDR3 DNA: TGTGCCTCCTGGTCACTAGCCAAAAACATTCAGTACTTC

V gene: TRBV2
D gene: NA
clone size: NA
J gene: TRBJ2-1
CDR3 protein: CASSEASAEQFF
CDR3 DNA: TGTGCCAGCAGTGAAGCGAGCGCTGAGCAGTTCTTC

V gene: TRBV6-5
D gene: NA
clone size: NA
J gene: TRBJ2-7
CDR3 protein: CASSYSTGVYEQYF
CDR3 DNA: TGTGCCAGCAGTTACTCCACGGGAGTGTACGAGCAGTACTTC

V gene: TRBV10-1
D gene: TRBD2
clone size: few
J gene: TRBJ2-3
CDR3 protein: CASSDSPGTSGTDTQYF
CDR3 DNA: TGCGCCAGCAGTGACTCCCCCGGGACTAGCGGCACAGATACGCAGTATTTT

V gene: TRBV7-2
D gene: NA
clone size: NA
J gene: TRBJ1-5
CDR3 protein: CASSLVGGGGSNQPQHF
CDR3 DNA: TGTGCCAGCAGCTTAGTAGGGGGGGGAGGGAGCAATCAGCCCCAGCATTTT

V gene: TRBV6-5
D gene: NA
clone size: few
J gene: TRBJ1-5
CDR3 protein: CASSARGSNQPQHF
CDR3 DNA: TGTGCCAGCAGTGCCCGGGGATCCAATCAGCCCCAGCATTTT

V gene: TRBV11-3
D gene: NA
clone size: NA
J gene: TRBJ1-2
CDR3 protein: CASSLSLGGGIYGYTF
CDR3 DNA: TGTGCCAGCAGCTTATCACTCGGAGGCGGGATTTATGGCTACACCTTC

V gene: TRBV6-4
D gene: TRBD1
clone size: NA
J gene: TRBJ1-2
CDR3 protein: CASSYTGQGTEGYTF
CDR3 DNA: TGTGCCAGCAGCTATACCGGACAGGGAACTGAAGGCTACACCTTC

V gene: TRBV7-8
D gene: TRBD1
clone size: NA
J gene: TRBJ2-2
CDR3 protein: CASSRAAGGFNTGELFF
CDR3 DNA: TGTGCCAGCAGCCGGGCCGCAGGGGGCTTCAACACCGGGGAGCTGTTTTTT

V gene: TRBV5-4
D gene: TRBD2
clone size: NA
J gene: TRBJ2-7
CDR3 protein: CASSLVAGGTGYEQYF
CDR3 DNA: TGTGCCAGCAGCTTGGTGGCGGGAGGGACTGGGTACGAGCAGTACTTC

V gene: TRBV14
D gene: TRBD1
clone size: NA
J gene: TRBJ1-1
CDR3 protein: CASSEQGKNTEAFF
CDR3 DNA: TGTGCCAGCAGCGAACAGGGGAAGAACACTGAAGCTTTCTTT

V gene: TRBV10-2
D gene: TRBD1
clone size: NA
J gene: TRBJ1-1
CDR3 protein: CASRDRVGQMNTEAFF
CDR3 DNA: TGCGCCAGCAGGGACAGGGTAGGGCAGATGAACACTGAAGCTTTCTTT